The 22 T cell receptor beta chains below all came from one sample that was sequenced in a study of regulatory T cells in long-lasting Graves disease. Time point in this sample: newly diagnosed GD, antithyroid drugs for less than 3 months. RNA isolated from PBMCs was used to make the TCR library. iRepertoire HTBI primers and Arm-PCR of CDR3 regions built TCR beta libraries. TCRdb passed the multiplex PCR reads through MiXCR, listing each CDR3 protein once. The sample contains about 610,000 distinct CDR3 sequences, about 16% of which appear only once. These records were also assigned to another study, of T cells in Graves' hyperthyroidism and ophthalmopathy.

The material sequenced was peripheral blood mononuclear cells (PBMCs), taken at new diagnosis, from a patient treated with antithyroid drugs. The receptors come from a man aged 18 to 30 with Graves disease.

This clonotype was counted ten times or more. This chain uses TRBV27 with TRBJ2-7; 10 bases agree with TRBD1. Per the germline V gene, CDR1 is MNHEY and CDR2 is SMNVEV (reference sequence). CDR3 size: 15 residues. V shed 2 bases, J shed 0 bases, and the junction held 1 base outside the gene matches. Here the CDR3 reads CASSLGQGGSYEQYF. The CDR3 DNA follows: TGTGCCAGCAGTTTAGGACAGGGGGGCTCCTACGAGCAGTACTTC.

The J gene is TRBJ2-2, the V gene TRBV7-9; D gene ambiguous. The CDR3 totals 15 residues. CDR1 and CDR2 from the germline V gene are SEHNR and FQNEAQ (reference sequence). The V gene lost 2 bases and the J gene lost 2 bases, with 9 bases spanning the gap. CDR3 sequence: CASSLSRTNTGELFF. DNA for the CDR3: TGTGCCAGCAGCTTATCCCGAACCAACACCGGGGAGCTGTTTTTT.

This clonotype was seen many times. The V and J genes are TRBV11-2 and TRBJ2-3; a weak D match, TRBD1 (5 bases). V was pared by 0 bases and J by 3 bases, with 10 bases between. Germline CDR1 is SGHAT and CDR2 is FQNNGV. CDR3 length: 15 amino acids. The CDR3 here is CASSLEARATDTQYF. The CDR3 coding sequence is TGTGCCAGCAGCTTAGAGGCCAGGGCGACAGATACGCAGTATTTT.

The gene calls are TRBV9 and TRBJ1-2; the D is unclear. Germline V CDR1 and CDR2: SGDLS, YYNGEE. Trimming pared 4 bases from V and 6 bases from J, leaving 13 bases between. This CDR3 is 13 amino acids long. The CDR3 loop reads CASSPHAGNGYTF. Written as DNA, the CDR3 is TGTGCCAGCAGCCCGCACGCGGGGAATGGCTACACCTTC.

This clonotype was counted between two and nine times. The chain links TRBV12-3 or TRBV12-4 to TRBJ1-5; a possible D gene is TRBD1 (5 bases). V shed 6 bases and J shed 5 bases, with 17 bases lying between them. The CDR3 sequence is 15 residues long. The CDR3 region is CASSVDPGNDQPQHF. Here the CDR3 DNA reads TGTGCCAGCAGCGTGGACCCAGGGAACGATCAGCCCCAGCATTTT.

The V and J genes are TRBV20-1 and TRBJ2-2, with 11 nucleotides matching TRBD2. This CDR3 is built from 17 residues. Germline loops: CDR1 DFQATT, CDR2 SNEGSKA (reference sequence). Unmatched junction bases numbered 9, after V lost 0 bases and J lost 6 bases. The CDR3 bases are TGCAGTGCTAGAGACCATAGCGGGAGGGCCGTCCCCGGGGAGCTGTTTTTT. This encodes CSARDHSGRAVPGELFF.

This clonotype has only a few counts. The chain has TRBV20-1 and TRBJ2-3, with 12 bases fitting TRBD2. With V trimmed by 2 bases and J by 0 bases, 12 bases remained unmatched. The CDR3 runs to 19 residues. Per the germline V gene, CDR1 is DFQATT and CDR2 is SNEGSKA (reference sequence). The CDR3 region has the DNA TGCAGTGCTAGAAAGACTAGCGGGAGCTTCCTCCCTAGCACAGATACGCAGTATTTT. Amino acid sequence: CSARKTSGSFLPSTDTQYF.

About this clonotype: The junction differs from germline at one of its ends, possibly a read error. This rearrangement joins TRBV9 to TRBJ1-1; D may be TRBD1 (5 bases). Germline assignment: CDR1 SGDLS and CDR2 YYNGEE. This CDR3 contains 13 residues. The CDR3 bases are TGTGCCAGCAGACCCTCCGGGACGCATACCCTTATATTT. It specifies CASRPSGTHTLIF. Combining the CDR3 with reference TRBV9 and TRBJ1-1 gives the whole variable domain DSGVTQTPKHLITATGQRVTLRCSPRSGDLSVYWYQQSLDQGLQFLIQYYNGEERAKGNILERFSAQQFPDLHSELNLSSLELGDSALYFCASRPSGTHTLIFGQGTRLTVV.

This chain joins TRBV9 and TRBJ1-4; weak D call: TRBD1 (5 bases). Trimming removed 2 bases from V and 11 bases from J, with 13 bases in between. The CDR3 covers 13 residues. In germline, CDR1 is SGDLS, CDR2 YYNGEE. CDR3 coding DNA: TGTGCCAGCAGCGTTGGAGGAGGGGAGAAACTGTTTTTT. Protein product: CASSVGGGEKLFF.

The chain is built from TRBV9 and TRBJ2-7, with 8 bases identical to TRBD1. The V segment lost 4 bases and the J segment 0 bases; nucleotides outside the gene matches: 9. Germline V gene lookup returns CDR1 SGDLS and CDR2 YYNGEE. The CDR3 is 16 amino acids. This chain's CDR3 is CASSSSTGGSSYEQYF. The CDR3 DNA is TGTGCCAGCAGCTCTTCCACAGGGGGAAGCTCCTACGAGCAGTACTTC.

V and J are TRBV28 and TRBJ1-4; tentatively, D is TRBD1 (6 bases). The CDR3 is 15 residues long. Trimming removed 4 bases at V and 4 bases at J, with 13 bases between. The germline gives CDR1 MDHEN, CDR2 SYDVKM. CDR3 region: CASSSPDRRNEKLFF. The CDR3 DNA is TGTGCCAGCAGTTCACCGGACAGACGTAATGAAAAACTGTTTTTT.

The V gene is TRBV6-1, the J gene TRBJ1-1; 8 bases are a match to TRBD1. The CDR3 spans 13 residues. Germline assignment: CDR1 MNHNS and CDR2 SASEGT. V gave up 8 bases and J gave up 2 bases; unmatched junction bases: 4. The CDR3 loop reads CASCRGHNTEAFF. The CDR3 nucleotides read TGTGCCAGCTGCAGGGGGCATAACACTGAAGCTTTCTTT.

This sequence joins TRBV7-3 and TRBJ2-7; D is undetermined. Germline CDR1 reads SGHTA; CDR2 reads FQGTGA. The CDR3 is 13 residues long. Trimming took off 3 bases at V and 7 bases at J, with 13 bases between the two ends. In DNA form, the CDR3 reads TGTGCCAGCAGCTTGGACCGCCTAGGGGAGCAGTACTTC. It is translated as CASSLDRLGEQYF. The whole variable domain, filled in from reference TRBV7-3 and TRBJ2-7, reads GAGVSQTPSNKVTEKGKYVELRCDPISGHTALYWYRQSLGQGPEFLIYFQGTGAADDSGLPNDRFFAVRPEGSVSTLKIQRTERGDSAVYLCASSLDRLGEQYFGPGTRLTVT.

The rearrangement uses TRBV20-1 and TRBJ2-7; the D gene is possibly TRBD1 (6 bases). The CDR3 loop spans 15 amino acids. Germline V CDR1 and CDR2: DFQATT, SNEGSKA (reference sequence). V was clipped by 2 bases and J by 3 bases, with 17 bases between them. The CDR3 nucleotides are TGCAGTGCTAGATTACAGGGTGTTATCGACTACGAGCAGTACTTC. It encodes CSARLQGVIDYEQYF.

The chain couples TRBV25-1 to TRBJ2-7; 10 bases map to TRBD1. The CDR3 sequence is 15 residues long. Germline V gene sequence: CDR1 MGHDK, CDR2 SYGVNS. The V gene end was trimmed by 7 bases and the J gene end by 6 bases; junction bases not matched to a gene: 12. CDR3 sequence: CASNRQGAPFGEQYF. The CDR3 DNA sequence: TGTGCCAGCAATCGACAGGGGGCTCCCTTCGGCGAGCAGTACTTC.

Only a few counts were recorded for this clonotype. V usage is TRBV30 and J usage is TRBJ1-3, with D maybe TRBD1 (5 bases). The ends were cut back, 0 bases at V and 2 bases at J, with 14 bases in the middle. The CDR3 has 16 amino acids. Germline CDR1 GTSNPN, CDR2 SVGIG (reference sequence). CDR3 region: CAWSVYTGFPGNTIYF. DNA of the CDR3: TGTGCCTGGAGTGTATATACAGGTTTCCCTGGAAACACCATATATTTT.

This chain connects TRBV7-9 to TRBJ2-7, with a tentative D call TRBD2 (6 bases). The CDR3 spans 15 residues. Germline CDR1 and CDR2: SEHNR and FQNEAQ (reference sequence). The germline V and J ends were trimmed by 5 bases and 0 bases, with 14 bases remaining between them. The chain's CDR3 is CASSSPGRDSYEQYF. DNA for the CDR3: TGTGCCAGCAGCAGCCCGGGGCGGGACTCCTACGAGCAGTACTTC.

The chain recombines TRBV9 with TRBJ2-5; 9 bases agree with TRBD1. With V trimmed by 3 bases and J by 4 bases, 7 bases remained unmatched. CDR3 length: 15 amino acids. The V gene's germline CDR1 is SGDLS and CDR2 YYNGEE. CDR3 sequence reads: CASSATGGFGETQYF. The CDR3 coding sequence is TGTGCCAGCAGCGCCACAGGGGGCTTCGGAGAGACCCAGTACTTC.

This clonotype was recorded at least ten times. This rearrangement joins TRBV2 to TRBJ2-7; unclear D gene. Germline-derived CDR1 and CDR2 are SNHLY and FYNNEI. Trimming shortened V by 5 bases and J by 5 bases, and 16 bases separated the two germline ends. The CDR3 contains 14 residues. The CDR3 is CASSPTLVFDEQYF. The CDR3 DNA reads TGTGCCAGCAGTCCTACTCTGGTTTTTGACGAGCAGTACTTC.

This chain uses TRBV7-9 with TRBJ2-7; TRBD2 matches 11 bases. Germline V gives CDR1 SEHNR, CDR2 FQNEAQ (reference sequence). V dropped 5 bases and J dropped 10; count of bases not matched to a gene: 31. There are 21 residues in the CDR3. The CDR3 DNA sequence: TGTGCCAGCAGCCACGGGACACTGCTTGATAGCGGGAGGGAATACGAGTTCGGACAGTACTTC. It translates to CASSHGTLLDSGREYEFGQYF.

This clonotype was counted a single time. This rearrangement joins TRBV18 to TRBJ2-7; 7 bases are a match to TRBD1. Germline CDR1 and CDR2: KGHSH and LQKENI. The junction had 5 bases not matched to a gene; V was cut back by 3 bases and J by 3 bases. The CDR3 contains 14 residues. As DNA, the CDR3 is TGTGCCAGCTCACCCGGACAGGAGAGCTACGAGCAGTACTTC. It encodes CASSPGQESYEQYF.

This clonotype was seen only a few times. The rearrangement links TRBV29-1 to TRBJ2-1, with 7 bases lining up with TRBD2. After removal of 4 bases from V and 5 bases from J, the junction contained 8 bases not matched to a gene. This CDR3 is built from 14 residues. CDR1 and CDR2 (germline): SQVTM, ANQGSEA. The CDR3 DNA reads TGCAGCGTTGGACTAGCTGGAGTACACAATGAGCAGTTCTTC. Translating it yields CSVGLAGVHNEQFF.